This T cell receptor (beta chain) derives from a study of blood T cell repertoires in COVID-19. Study in general: Spain, Italy and the United States supplied samples that represented acute and convalescent COVID-19. PBMCs, B-cell-depleted T cells, or T cells were the source of the cDNA or gDNA that made up the material.

Original processing notes: Reference gene primer amplification in the assay estimated nucleated cell counts. TCRdb's table, derived via immunoSEQ multiplex PCR, lists solely in-frame clones and lacks some. V and J calls plus clone size are reproduced from that table; the DNA served to infer D and trimming. Of under 200,000 clones in the sample, roughly 78% were seen once. Germline assignment: CDR1 KGHDR and CDR2 SFDVKD. This CDR3 has 10 residues. The V gene lost 10 bases and the J gene lost 6 bases, with 8 bases spanning the gap. This chain links TRBV24-1 with TRBJ1-2, with D perhaps TRBD1 (6 bases). The source of this sequence is a man in his 70s with active or convalescent COVID-19. The sequenced sample was peripheral blood. The CDR3 protein is CATTGNGYTF. The CDR3 nucleotides are TGTGCCACGACAGGTAATGGCTACACCTTC.